This T cell receptor (beta chain) was identified in a study of cytomegalovirus exposure and HLA in healthy donors. Study-level points and caveats: The majority of TCR sequences were rare, yet some public TCRs appeared in many donors. Prior analysis indicated that the majority of TCR beta V segments exhibited productivity approximately 90% or approximately 30% of the time.

It was with 60 Vbeta and 13 Jbeta primers that the PCR ran. The assay was immunoSEQ multiplex PCR, and TCRdb's table has in-frame clones only and misses some. The sample yields 130,000 to 150,000 clones, 80% to 90% seen once. CDR1 is LNHNV, CDR2 YYDKDF, per germline (reference sequence). Trimming cost V 2 bases and J 7 bases; bases outside gene matches: 26. This CDR3 comprises 21 residues. On this clone itself: The target antigen is unknown.

V and J are TRBV15 and TRBJ1-5; 7 bases map to TRBD1. The sample taken for sequencing was PBMCs. The sequence derives from a boy aged 2 to 10 in good health and CMV-seronegative. The CDR3 loop is CATSRFLSIVRRQGPGQPQHF. The CDR3 coding sequence is TGTGCCACCAGCAGATTTCTGAGTATCGTCCGTAGACAGGGCCCAGGCCAGCCCCAGCATTTT.